Each of the 10 T cell receptor beta chains below was sequenced from the same sample in a study of blood T cell repertoires in COVID-19. Libraries were prepared by immunoSEQ multiplex PCR; TCRdb keeps only in-frame clonotypes and omits some of them. The table lists 50,000 or so clones, over 65% of them singletons. The sequencing input was peripheral blood. The receptors originated from a middle-aged man with active COVID-19.

J is TRBJ2-2 and V is TRBV3-1 (or the pseudogene TRBV3-2), with 8 nucleotides matching TRBD2. The V gene end was trimmed by 4 bases and the J gene end by 3 bases; junction bases not matched to a gene: 4. The CDR3 is 15 amino acids. Germline CDR1 LGHDT, CDR2 YNNKEL (reference sequence). CDR3 in DNA: TGTGCCAGCAGCCGGAGCGGGAGTTACACCGGGGAGCTGTTTTTT. Protein: CASSRSGSYTGELFF.

The V and J genes are TRBV6-1 and TRBJ2-1, with 13 bases that match TRBD2. Trimming removed 4 bases from V and 5 bases from J; junction bases left unmatched: 8. CDR1 is MNHNS and CDR2 is SASEGT in the germline V gene. The CDR3 has 17 residues. The CDR3 sequence: CASSGTSGSPGDNEQFF. In nucleotides, the CDR3 is TGTGCCAGCAGTGGGACTAGCGGGAGCCCGGGGGACAATGAGCAGTTCTTC.

This chain uses TRBV5-1 with TRBJ2-3, with D possibly being TRBD2 (5 bases). Germline values: CDR1 SGHRS, CDR2 YFSETQ. This CDR3 is built from 15 residues. V lost 0 bases, J lost 6 bases, and 14 bases lay in between. DNA for the CDR3: TGCGCCAGCAGCTTGGCAGGACTCTACTCTGATACGCAGTATTTT. Protein product: CASSLAGLYSDTQYF.

For the CDR3, the DNA is TGTGCCTGGAGTGTAAATGCAGGAAACATTCAGTACTTC. It yields the protein CAWSVNAGNIQYF. The rearrangement joins TRBV30 to TRBJ2-4; D gene ambiguous. With 0 bases removed from V and 6 bases from J, the gap between germline ends came to 9 bases. Germline V gene data show CDR1 as GTSNPN and CDR2 as SVGIG (reference sequence). This CDR3 has 13 residues.

This chain uses TRBV18 with TRBJ2-5; 10 nucleotides align to TRBD1. There are 14 residues in the CDR3. Per germline, CDR1 KGHSH and CDR2 LQKENI. V was clipped by 6 bases and J by 4 bases; unmatched bases: 5. This CDR3 reads CASSSTGGRETQYF. The CDR3 DNA sequence: TGTGCCAGCTCGTCGACAGGGGGCAGAGAGACCCAGTACTTC.

The chain has TRBV27 and TRBJ2-7; D might be TRBD1 (5 bases). Looked up from germline, CDR1 is MNHEY and CDR2 is SMNVEV (reference sequence). V was clipped by 1 base and J by 6 bases, with 13 bases between them. This CDR3 is 14 amino acids long. The CDR3 nucleotides read TGTGCCAGCAGTTTATGGGGCGAGAACGGCGAGCAGTACTTC. It is translated as CASSLWGENGEQYF.

The chain links TRBV4-1 to TRBJ2-2, with D maybe TRBD1 (5 bases). This CDR3 contains 15 residues. The germline CDR1 and CDR2 sequences are MGHRA and YSYEKL. With 6 bases removed from V and 3 bases from J, the gap between germline ends came to 14 bases. CDR3 sequence: CASRKGWSDTGELFF. In DNA form, the CDR3 reads TGCGCCAGCAGGAAGGGGTGGTCGGACACCGGGGAGCTGTTTTTT.

The chain couples TRBV28 to TRBJ1-5; D is perhaps TRBD1 (6 bases). Germline assignment: CDR1 MDHEN and CDR2 SYDVKM. V was cut by 5 bases and J by 3 bases, with 17 bases left in between. The CDR3 is 16 residues long. Written as DNA, the CDR3 is TGTGCCAGCAGTCCGTCCTCGCGGGGGGCCAATCAGCCCCAGCATTTT. This codes for CASSPSSRGANQPQHF.

V gene TRBV30 combines with J gene TRBJ1-4, with D perhaps TRBD1 (5 bases). Trimming cost V 0 bases and J 0 bases, with 11 bases left between them. This CDR3 contains 16 residues. CDR1 and CDR2 from the germline V gene are GTSNPN and SVGIG (reference sequence). The CDR3 coding sequence is TGTGCCTGGAGTGTCCCGGGGGTCCCAACTAATGAAAAACTGTTTTTT. Amino acids: CAWSVPGVPTNEKLFF.

The J gene is TRBJ1-2, the V gene TRBV4-1; TRBD1 aligns across 8 bases. J was trimmed by 8 bases and V by 0 bases; bases with no gene match: 5. Germline CDR1 reads MGHRA; CDR2 reads YSYEKL. The CDR3 has 14 residues. CDR3 sequence reads: CASSQDQGARGYTF. CDR3 bases: TGCGCCAGCAGCCAAGATCAGGGGGCGCGGGGCTACACCTTC.